This T cell receptor (beta chain) was recovered during a study of neurological immune-mediated disorders. Overall study findings and caveats: Private repertoires in all groups were suggested by the finding that expanded clones across subjects shared no CDR3 amino acid sequences.

Every sequencing run generated in excess of 170 million TCR-beta sequences. These sequences covered 15-18 subjects. TCRdb called the 5' RACE reads again in MiXCR, with one record for every CDR3 protein. This sample has some 48,000 distinct CDR3 sequences, with approximately 10% found just once. Trimming took 3 bases from V and 8 from J, leaving 16 bases between them. Germline V gene data show CDR1 as DFQATT and CDR2 as SNEGSKA (reference sequence). This CDR3 region has 14 residues. This clonotype was seen ten or more times. The antigen is undetermined. Sequenced material: PBMCs. This chain connects TRBV20-1 to TRBJ1-4, with a possible D match to TRBD1 (5 bases). This TCR was recovered from a woman in her thirties or forties with HTLV-1-associated myelopathy (HAM/TSP). The CDR3 DNA is TGCAGTGCTAGTCCGCAGACAGACCACGAAAAACTGTTTTTT. Encoded protein: CSASPQTDHEKLFF.